This T cell receptor beta chain was obtained from a study of cytomegalovirus exposure and HLA in healthy donors. Study conclusions and caveats: In all likelihood, a cluster of highly shared sequence variants was a sequencing artifact. Associated with cytomegalovirus, according to the listing, were around 170 TCR beta chains. CMV serostatus was the sole immune exposure information available.

Germline V CDR1 and CDR2: SGHAT, FQDESV (reference sequence). CDR3 length: 14 amino acids. Germline trimming cut 3 bases from V and 4 bases from J; bases unmatched to any gene: 5. Concerning this clone: Its antigen remains unidentified.

Unrecorded immune exposure was likely among donors, who were nominally healthy when sampled. The PCR contained 60 Vbeta and 13 Jbeta primers. Assay: immunoSEQ multiplex PCR; the TCRdb copy retains only in-frame clones and omits some. Of 150,000 or so clones listed, roughly 80% are singletons. The clonotype was recovered from a man aged 50 or older in good health and CMV-seropositive. This chain connects TRBV11-1 to TRBJ2-5; 7 bases line up with TRBD1. Sequenced material: PBMCs. The chain's CDR3 is CASSFRTGRETQYF. DNA for the CDR3: TGTGCCAGCAGCTTCCGGACAGGAAGAGAGACCCAGTACTTC.